The next 21 T cell receptor beta chains were all read from a single sample in a study of T-cell reconstitution after alpha-beta-depleted transplantation in children. Construction of the TCRbeta library involved unique molecular identifiers. From the PCR reads, TCRdb called clonotypes with MiXCR, one entry per CDR3 protein. The table records 780,000 or so distinct CDR3 sequences, roughly 15% of them present only once. The specimen comprised PBMCs, mostly from graft donor cells, sampled 360 days after TCRalphabeta/CD19-depleted stem cell transplant. The source is a male patient aged 10-17 years who had a stem cell transplant for acute lymphoblastic leukemia, so the T cells may come from the graft donor.

The chain couples TRBV18 to TRBJ2-7; a possible D gene is TRBD2 (6 bases). V was clipped by 4 bases and J by 4 bases, with 23 bases between them. The CDR3 length is 17 residues. Germline V gene data show CDR1 as KGHSH and CDR2 as LQKENI. As DNA, the CDR3 is TGTGCCAGCTCACGAAAAGGAGGGGTTTCCCCTCCTTACGAGCAGTACTTC. This encodes CASSRKGGVSPPYEQYF.

The rearrangement joins TRBV4-1 to TRBJ2-7; D unresolved. Trimming left V 2 bases short and J 4 bases short, with 18 bases between. This CDR3 contains 16 residues. Germline V gives CDR1 MGHRA, CDR2 YSYEKL. CDR3 in amino acids: CASSQFWALGSYEQYF. Here the CDR3 DNA reads TGCGCCAGCAGCCAATTCTGGGCCCTTGGAAGTTACGAGCAGTACTTC.

This clonotype was counted a few times. J is TRBJ1-1 and V is TRBV2; perhaps TRBD1 as D (5 bases). The germline CDR1 and CDR2 sequences are SNHLY and FYNNEI. The V and J ends lost 6 bases and 1 base respectively, with 15 bases between them. The CDR3 totals 15 residues. In nucleotides, the CDR3 is TGTGCCAGCAGCCCCTTGACAGTTTCGAACACTGAAGCTTTCTTT. The encoded protein is CASSPLTVSNTEAFF.

In this sample, this clonotype turned up a few times. This rearrangement joins TRBV12-3 or TRBV12-4 to TRBJ2-7, with D possibly matching TRBD1 (6 bases). The CDR3 contains 14 residues. Trimming cost V 5 bases and J 0 bases, with 11 bases left between them. CDR3 DNA: TGTGCCAGCAGTCGACAGGAGAGCTCCTACGAGCAGTACTTC. This encodes CASSRQESSYEQYF.

This clonotype was recorded at least ten times. This chain joins TRBV27 and TRBJ2-2; 9 nucleotides align to TRBD2. Germline-derived CDR1 and CDR2 are MNHEY and SMNVEV (reference sequence). V lost 6 bases to trimming and J lost 6 bases; unmatched junction nucleotides: 11. This CDR3 has 16 amino acids. CDR3 sequence: CASRPISGRVSGELFF. In DNA, the CDR3 is TGTGCCAGCAGACCGATTAGCGGGAGAGTATCCGGGGAGCTGTTTTTT.

CDR3 amino acids: CASSYLTPGQSPYNEQFF. CDR3 in DNA: TGTGCCAGCAGCTACCTGACACCGGGACAGTCACCCTACAATGAGCAGTTCTTC. The rearrangement joins TRBV5-6 to TRBJ2-1; 7 nucleotides align to TRBD1. Germline V CDR1 and CDR2: SGHDT, YYEEEE. The CDR3 spans 18 residues. V lost 3 bases to trimming and J lost 2 bases; unmatched junction nucleotides: 14.

In its sample, this clonotype was seen many times. The chain links TRBV20-1 to TRBJ2-5, with D possibly being TRBD1 (8 bases). The CDR3 is 15 residues long. Germline CDR1 DFQATT, CDR2 SNEGSKA (reference sequence). V lost 2 bases, J lost 4 bases, and 17 bases lay in between. The CDR3 nucleotides are TGCAGTGCTAGACGCGGACAGGGAGGGCTAGAGACCCAGTACTTC. Its protein product is CSARRGQGGLETQYF.

Only a few counts were recorded for this clonotype. The chain uses TRBV5-1 and TRBJ1-1; TRBD1 is a possible D gene (6 bases). The V gene lost 3 bases and the J gene lost 7 bases, with 22 bases spanning the gap. The CDR3 loop spans 16 amino acids. Germline V CDR1 and CDR2: SGHRS, YFSETQ. CDR3 DNA: TGCGCCAGCAGCTCGGGAAAATGGAACAGGGTTGGTGAAGCTTTCTTT. Amino acids: CASSSGKWNRVGEAFF.

In this sample, this clonotype turned up many times. The chain uses TRBV7-9 and TRBJ1-4; no clear D gene. This CDR3 spans 13 amino acids. Looked up from germline, CDR1 is SEHNR and CDR2 is FQNEAQ (reference sequence). Trimming stripped 5 bases from V and 8 bases from J, with 12 bases between. As DNA, the CDR3 is TGTGCCAGCAGCGCCGGGATGATGGAAAAACTGTTTTTT. Protein sequence: CASSAGMMEKLFF.

This clonotype appeared a few times. The V call is TRBV19, the J call TRBJ2-1; TRBD1 might be the D (6 bases). The ends were cut back, 3 bases at V and 4 bases at J, with 13 bases in the middle. Germline loops: CDR1 LNHDA, CDR2 SQIVND (reference sequence). CDR3 length: 15 residues. The chain's CDR3 is CASSMVDSAYNEQFF. The CDR3 DNA reads as TGTGCCAGTAGTATGGTGGACAGCGCATACAATGAGCAGTTCTTC. The full variable domain, with the rest looked up from reference TRBV19 and TRBJ2-1, is DGGITQSPKYLFRKEGQNVTLSCEQNLNHDAMYWYRQDPGQGLRLIYYSQIVNDFQKGDIAEGYSVSREKKESFPLTVTSAQKNPTAFYLCASSMVDSAYNEQFFGPGTRLTVL.

This clonotype was seen a few times. The J gene is TRBJ2-7, the V gene TRBV6-5, with a weak D call TRBD1 (6 bases). In germline, CDR1 is MNHEY, CDR2 SVGAGI. This CDR3 has 15 residues. V was clipped by 3 bases and J by 3 bases, with 15 bases between them. For the CDR3, the DNA is TGTGCCAGCAGTTATGATTCCGGACAGCTCTACGAGCAGTACTTC. It yields the protein CASSYDSGQLYEQYF.

The chain carries TRBV5-1 and TRBJ1-2; D remains ambiguous. The CDR3 sequence is 13 residues long. The V end was cut by 0 bases, the J end by 3 bases, with 6 bases between. Germline CDR1 SGHRS, CDR2 YFSETQ. As DNA, the CDR3 is TGCGCCAGCAGCTTGGCCAAAGACTATGGCTACACCTTC. The encoded protein is CASSLAKDYGYTF. Supplemented by reference TRBV5-1 and TRBJ1-2, the full variable domain reads KAGVTQTPRYLIKTRGQQVTLSCSPISGHRSVSWYQQTPGQGLQFLFEYFSETQRNKGNFPGRFSGRQFSNSRSEMNVSTLELGDSALYLCASSLAKDYGYTFGSGTRLTVV.

This clonotype was picked up a small number of times. The chain links TRBV7-9 to TRBJ2-1; D is unresolved. V lost 2 bases to trimming and J lost 13 bases, with 12 bases between them. This CDR3 is built from 12 residues. The germline V gene has CDR1 SEHNR and CDR2 FQNEAQ (reference sequence). The CDR3 spells CASSLFGPPQFF. For the CDR3, the DNA is TGTGCCAGCAGCTTATTCGGGCCTCCACAGTTCTTC.

The chain carries TRBV6-9 and TRBJ2-1, with TRBD2 matching 10 bases. Trimming cost V 8 bases and J 5 bases; bases outside gene matches: 6. The germline CDR1 and CDR2 sequences are MNHGY and SVAAGI. The CDR3 is made up of 14 amino acids. CDR3 region: CASAASGRNNEQFF. CDR3 bases: TGTGCCAGCGCGGCTAGCGGGAGAAACAATGAGCAGTTCTTC.

The V gene is TRBV12-3 or TRBV12-4, the J gene TRBJ2-1; 7 bases agree with TRBD2. The CDR3 covers 15 residues. The junction had 10 bases not matched to a gene; V was cut back by 5 bases and J by 6 bases. The CDR3 loop is CASSPLGGRSNEQFF. The CDR3 DNA reads TGTGCCAGCAGTCCTTTGGGCGGGAGATCCAATGAGCAGTTCTTC.

This clonotype was seen a few times. This chain connects TRBV9 to TRBJ2-5; weak D call: TRBD1 (7 bases). The CDR3 loop spans 19 amino acids. Germline loops: CDR1 SGDLS, CDR2 YYNGEE. V shed 4 bases and J shed 0 bases, with 25 bases lying between them. Here the CDR3 reads CASSSQNRGTVQNQETQYF. In DNA form, the CDR3 reads TGTGCCAGCAGCTCACAAAATCGGGGGACAGTGCAAAACCAAGAGACCCAGTACTTC.

This clonotype was counted a few times. This chain joins TRBV18 and TRBJ2-5; TRBD2 matches at 8 bases. The CDR3 consists of 16 residues. Trimming at V came to 1 base and at J to 1 base, leaving 5 bases not matched to a gene. Germline assignment: CDR1 KGHSH and CDR2 LQKENI. The CDR3 region is CASSPLLAGGQETQYF. For the CDR3, the DNA is TGTGCCAGCTCACCACTACTTGCGGGAGGCCAAGAGACCCAGTACTTC. Supplemented by reference TRBV18 and TRBJ2-5, the full variable domain reads NAGVMQNPRHLVRRRGQEARLRCSPMKGHSHVYWYRQLPEEGLKFMVYLQKENIIDESGMPKERFSAEFPKEGPSILRIQQVVRGDSAAYFCASSPLLAGGQETQYFGPGTRLLVL.

This clonotype was detected a few times. The V gene is TRBV15, the J gene TRBJ2-7; 9 bases match TRBD2. This CDR3 region has 15 residues. CDR1 and CDR2 (germline): LNHNV, YYDKDF (reference sequence). V was pared by 1 base and J by 4 bases, with 5 bases of the junction left unmatched. CDR3 sequence reads: CATSRGGSGRYEQYF. The CDR3 bases are TGTGCCACCAGCAGAGGAGGTAGCGGGAGATACGAGCAGTACTTC.

The J gene is TRBJ2-7, the V gene TRBV7-2; D perhaps matches TRBD1 (6 bases). This CDR3 is 15 amino acids long. Germline V gene data show CDR1 as SGHTA and CDR2 as FQGNSA. V gave up 5 bases and J gave up 4 bases, with 18 bases separating them. DNA for the CDR3: TGTGCCAGCAGCGAGAAGCGGACAGAGTTGTACGAGCAGTACTTC. This gives the protein CASSEKRTELYEQYF.

The CDR3 reads CASTILAPLYNEQFF. The CDR3 DNA sequence: TGTGCCAGCACCATACTAGCGCCGCTCTACAATGAGCAGTTCTTC. The J gene is TRBJ2-1, the V gene TRBV7-9; 7 bases line up with TRBD2. V was pared by 7 bases and J by 3 bases, with 9 bases of the junction left unmatched. The germline gives CDR1 SEHNR, CDR2 FQNEAQ (reference sequence). The CDR3 is 15 residues long.

This chain links TRBV4-1 with TRBJ2-3; 7 bases match TRBD2. Trimming took 3 bases from V and 1 from J; bases not matched to a gene: 4. The germline CDR1 and CDR2 sequences are MGHRA and YSYEKL. This CDR3 region has 15 residues. The CDR3 DNA follows: TGCGCCAGCAGCCAGCGGGAGAGGGGCACAGATACGCAGTATTTT. This gives the protein CASSQRERGTDTQYF.